Below are 17 T cell receptor beta chains sequenced from a single sample in a study of cytomegalovirus exposure and HLA in healthy donors. With 60 Vbeta and 13 Jbeta primers, the PCR was carried out. Only in-frame clones appear in the TCRdb table, and some are missing; sequencing was by immunoSEQ multiplex PCR. The sample consists of over 65,000 clones, 70% to 80% of them appearing once. Sequencing was done on a sample of PBMCs. Receptor source: a woman between 35 and 50 years old in good health and CMV-seropositive.

This clone was recorded a few times. The gene calls are TRBV25-1 and TRBJ2-5, with 10 bases matching TRBD1. Losses at the gene ends were 3 bases for V and 4 bases for J; bases not matched to a gene: 8. The germline gives CDR1 MGHDK, CDR2 SYGVNS. The CDR3 is made up of 16 amino acids. The CDR3 spells CASSDAGQGSGETQYF. Written as DNA, the CDR3 is TGTGCCAGCAGTGACGCGGGACAGGGGAGTGGAGAGACCCAGTACTTC.

The chain joins TRBV5-1 to TRBJ1-1; D not resolved. The CDR3 consists of 14 residues. Between the trimmed V and J ends, which lost 0 bases and 1 base, there was a span of 7 bases. Germline-derived CDR1 and CDR2 are SGHRS and YFSETQ. This CDR3 is CASSLDAGNTEAFF. CDR3 bases: TGCGCCAGCAGCTTGGATGCCGGGAACACTGAAGCTTTCTTT.

This clone came up a few times. This rearrangement joins TRBV19 to TRBJ2-5; 7 positions match TRBD2. CDR3 length: 15 residues. Germline V gives CDR1 LNHDA, CDR2 SQIVND (reference sequence). V dropped 8 bases and J dropped 5; count of bases not matched to a gene: 14. CDR3 bases: TGTGCCAGTTCTCGGGCGGGGGATCCTCGGGAGACCCAGTACTTC. It translates to CASSRAGDPRETQYF. Filled out from reference TRBV19 and TRBJ2-5, the complete variable domain reads DGGITQSPKYLFRKEGQNVTLSCEQNLNHDAMYWYRQDPGQGLRLIYYSQIVNDFQKGDIAEGYSVSREKKESFPLTVTSAQKNPTAFYLCASSRAGDPRETQYFGPGTRLLVL.

This chain uses TRBV19 with TRBJ1-1; D unresolved. CDR1 and CDR2 from the germline V gene are LNHDA and SQIVND (reference sequence). The CDR3 has 13 residues. Trimming took off 7 bases at V and 3 bases at J, with 12 bases between the two ends. This CDR3 is CASIDTFYTEAFF. The CDR3 bases are TGTGCCAGTATAGACACCTTCTACACTGAAGCTTTCTTT.

The chain recombines TRBV9 with TRBJ2-7; D gene unclear. The germline V gene has CDR1 SGDLS and CDR2 YYNGEE. This CDR3 comprises 15 residues. Trimming left V 4 bases short and J 2 bases short, with 16 bases between. CDR3 sequence reads: CASSPQWQSAYEQYF. The CDR3 DNA reads as TGTGCCAGCAGCCCCCAATGGCAGTCTGCCTACGAGCAGTACTTC.

This clone was counted a few times. V usage is TRBV30 and J usage is TRBJ1-2, with D possibly matching TRBD1 (5 bases). Germline CDR1 GTSNPN, CDR2 SVGIG (reference sequence). V was shortened by 0 bases and J by 8 bases, with 31 bases between the two germline ends. This CDR3 region has 19 residues. CDR3 region: CAWSVQRISGVSPGGGYTF. In nucleotides, the CDR3 is TGTGCCTGGAGTGTACAGAGAATTTCGGGGGTTAGTCCCGGGGGAGGCTACACCTTC.

The chain couples TRBV5-1 to TRBJ2-3; perhaps TRBD1 as D (6 bases). V lost 4 bases and J 3 bases, leaving 15 bases between the germline ends. In germline, CDR1 is SGHRS, CDR2 YFSETQ. There are 15 residues in the CDR3. The DNA of the CDR3 is TGCGCCAGCAGCCCGCAGGACAGTGTAACAGATACGCAGTATTTT. The encoded protein is CASSPQDSVTDTQYF. The full variable domain, with the rest looked up from reference TRBV5-1 and TRBJ2-3, is KAGVTQTPRYLIKTRGQQVTLSCSPISGHRSVSWYQQTPGQGLQFLFEYFSETQRNKGNFPGRFSGRQFSNSRSEMNVSTLELGDSALYLCASSPQDSVTDTQYFGPGTRLTVL.

V gene TRBV10-1 combines with J gene TRBJ2-3; maybe TRBD2 (5 bases). CDR1 is WNHNN, CDR2 SYGVQD, per germline (reference sequence). The CDR3 is 14 amino acids. Trimming took 7 bases from V and 5 from J, leaving 16 bases between them. The chain's CDR3 is CASTAGRPRDTQYF. The CDR3 DNA reads TGCGCCAGCACCGCGGGTCGGCCTAGAGATACGCAGTATTTT.

The rearrangement links TRBV7-9 to TRBJ2-7; possibly TRBD2 for D (6 bases). The CDR3 sequence is 12 residues long. Germline V gene data show CDR1 as SEHNR and CDR2 as FQNEAQ (reference sequence). V was pared by 4 bases and J by 6 bases, with 10 bases between. CDR3: CASSSGGGEQYF. The CDR3 DNA reads as TGTGCCAGCAGCTCCGGGGGAGGCGAGCAGTACTTC.

V is TRBV5-1 and J is TRBJ1-3; a weak D match, TRBD1 (5 bases). CDR1 SGHRS and CDR2 YFSETQ come from the germline V gene. This CDR3 has 17 residues. V lost 0 bases to trimming and J lost 1 base, with 14 bases between them. As DNA, the CDR3 is TGCGCCAGCAGCTTGGGGCGGGGGTTATCGTCTGGAAACACCATATATTTT. Translation: CASSLGRGLSSGNTIYF.

The chain couples TRBV7-8 to TRBJ2-3, with D possibly being TRBD2 (6 bases). CDR1 and CDR2 (germline): SGHVS, FQNEAQ. The CDR3 length is 13 residues. V lost 8 bases and J lost 2, with 11 bases in between. The CDR3 bases are TGTGCCAGCGCGCGGGATGACACAGATACGCAGTATTTT. Translating it yields CASARDDTDTQYF. Drawing the rest from reference TRBV7-8 and TRBJ2-3, the complete variable domain is GAGVSQSPRYKVAKRGQDVALRCDPISGHVSLFWYQQALGQGPEFLTYFQNEAQLDKSGLPSDRFFAERPEGSVSTLKIQRTQQEDSAVYLCASARDDTDTQYFGPGTRLTVL.

The V and J genes are TRBV27 and TRBJ2-3, with TRBD2 matching over 11 bases. Trimming at V came to 3 bases and at J to 5 bases, leaving 4 bases not matched to a gene. The CDR3 has 15 amino acids. Germline values: CDR1 MNHEY, CDR2 SMNVEV (reference sequence). CDR3 nucleotide sequence: TGTGCCAGCAGTTTTGGGACTAGCGGTGGAGATACGCAGTATTTT. Translation gives CASSFGTSGGDTQYF.

The J gene is TRBJ2-3, the V gene TRBV27; D is unresolved. Germline assignment: CDR1 MNHEY and CDR2 SMNVEV (reference sequence). V was cut by 2 bases and J by 2 bases, with 5 bases left in between. The CDR3 covers 13 residues. In DNA, the CDR3 is TGTGCCAGCAGTTTAACTATCACAGATACGCAGTATTTT. Translated: CASSLTITDTQYF.

The chain is built from TRBV27 and TRBJ1-3; D not resolved. CDR1 and CDR2 from the germline V gene are MNHEY and SMNVEV (reference sequence). Trimming stripped 5 bases from V and 0 bases from J, with 11 bases between. The CDR3 sequence is 15 residues long. The CDR3 DNA reads as TGTGCCAGCAGTCCCCTACTGATCTCTGGAAACACCATATATTTT. Translated, it gives CASSPLLISGNTIYF.

The chain uses TRBV6-1 and TRBJ2-4; unclear D gene. The CDR3 sequence is 12 residues long. The germline gives CDR1 MNHNS, CDR2 SASEGT. V was pared by 10 bases and J by 4 bases, with 11 bases between. The CDR3 DNA is TGTGCCACCTCTCCCAGGAAAAACATTCAGTACTTC. Encoded protein: CATSPRKNIQYF.

The rearrangement uses TRBV28 and TRBJ2-7; D perhaps matches TRBD2 (6 bases). Per germline, CDR1 MDHEN and CDR2 SYDVKM. V was trimmed by 4 bases and J by 2 bases, leaving 18 bases between them. This CDR3 region has 16 residues. CDR3: CASSSSGTPITYEQYF. The CDR3 bases are TGTGCCAGCAGTTCCTCCGGGACTCCCATCACCTACGAGCAGTACTTC. The full variable domain, rest sourced from reference TRBV28 and TRBJ2-7, is DVKVTQSSRYLVKRTGEKVFLECVQDMDHENMFWYRQDPGLGLRLIYFSYDVKMKEKGDIPEGYSVSREKKERFSLILESASTNQTSMYLCASSSSGTPITYEQYFGPGTRLTVT.

The V and J genes are TRBV7-3 and TRBJ1-1, with a tentative D call TRBD1 (5 bases). The germline V and J ends were trimmed by 8 bases and 3 bases, with 16 bases remaining between them. Germline V gene sequence: CDR1 SGHTA, CDR2 FQGTGA. This CDR3 contains 14 residues. The chain's CDR3 is CASSLGEWDTEAFF. The CDR3, as DNA: TGTGCCAGCTCCTTAGGGGAATGGGACACTGAAGCTTTCTTT.